The 12 T cell receptor beta chains given below trace back to one sample, sequenced in a study of blood T cells in healthy people across ages. Then a second PCR, running about 7 to 11 cycles, was carried out with a sample-barcoded 5' primer and a J-beta primer mix. TCRdb analysed the 5' RACE reads with MiXCR anew, one entry per CDR3 protein. The repertoire holds under 800,000 distinct CDR3 sequences, with approximately 39% as singletons. Material: blood. The receptors originated from a woman aged 55-70 years in good health.

The chain employs TRBV9 and TRBJ2-1; 7 positions agree with TRBD2. From germline, CDR1 is SGDLS and CDR2 YYNGEE. The V segment lost 6 bases and the J segment 5 bases; nucleotides outside the gene matches: 14. This CDR3 is built from 16 residues. This CDR3 is CASTPLGGRRDNEQFF. The CDR3 DNA reads as TGTGCCAGCACCCCTCTGGGAGGGCGTCGGGACAATGAGCAGTTCTTC.

The J gene is TRBJ1-2, the V gene TRBV12-3 or TRBV12-4; perhaps TRBD1 as D (6 bases). The length of the CDR3 is 16 residues. Between the trimmed V and J ends, which lost 1 base and 2 bases, there was a span of 14 bases. The CDR3 is CASSLGPGDRNYGYTF. The CDR3 DNA reads TGTGCCAGCAGTTTAGGTCCAGGGGACCGAAACTATGGCTACACCTTC.

This clonotype was detected once. The V gene is TRBV20-1, the J gene TRBJ1-1; D might be TRBD1 (5 bases). The V end lost 1 base, the J end lost 12 bases, and 18 bases lay between the germline ends. The CDR3 extends over 13 amino acids. Germline V gene sequence: CDR1 DFQATT, CDR2 SNEGSKA (reference sequence). CDR3 coding DNA: TGCAGTGCTAGAGCCGGGGACCTCGAGGGCACTTTCTTT. Translating gives CSARAGDLEGTFF.

J is TRBJ2-5 and V is TRBV21-1. TRBV21-1 is flagged as a pseudogene. This CDR3 is 14 amino acids long. The CDR3 here is CASNKAGWQETQYF. The DNA of the CDR3 is TGTGCCAGCAACAAAGCGGGCTGGCAAGAGACCCAGTACTTC.

CDR3 region: CSASRQGGEAFF. DNA for the CDR3: TGCAGTGCTAGCCGTCAGGGAGGTGAAGCTTTCTTT. This rearrangement joins TRBV20-1 to TRBJ1-1; tentatively, D is TRBD1 (5 bases). V was pared by 3 bases and J by 7 bases, with 12 bases between. The length of the CDR3 is 12 residues. Looked up from germline, CDR1 is DFQATT and CDR2 is SNEGSKA (reference sequence).

This clonotype has just a few counts. The rearrangement joins TRBV12-3 or TRBV12-4 to TRBJ1-6; no reliable D call. This CDR3 has 13 amino acids. With 3 bases removed from V and 5 bases from J, the gap between germline ends came to 5 bases. CDR3: CASSLLDNSPLHF. The CDR3 coding sequence is TGTGCCAGCAGTTTGCTGGATAATTCACCCCTCCACTTT.

This clonotype was counted only a few times. The CDR3 region is CASEVGLEKDTQYF. The CDR3 DNA follows: TGCGCCAGCGAGGTTGGGCTAGAAAAAGATACGCAGTATTTT. The genes are TRBV5-1 and TRBJ2-3, with D unresolved. The CDR3 totals 14 residues. Germline V gene data show CDR1 as SGHRS and CDR2 as YFSETQ. V gave up 7 bases and J gave up 5 bases, with 17 bases separating them.

The chain links TRBV7-9 to TRBJ2-7; possibly TRBD2 for D (5 bases). The germline V and J ends were trimmed by 6 bases and 3 bases, with 9 bases remaining between them. Germline loops: CDR1 SEHNR, CDR2 FQNEAQ (reference sequence). The CDR3 is 12 residues long. CDR3 amino acids: CASRRDYYEQYF. CDR3 in DNA: TGTGCCAGCAGGCGAGACTACTACGAGCAGTACTTC.

This clonotype was seen a handful of times. This chain joins TRBV29-1 and TRBJ2-4; D unclear. The CDR3 sequence is 13 residues long. CDR1 and CDR2 from the germline V gene are SQVTM and ANQGSEA. The V end was cut by 3 bases, the J end by 5 bases, with 11 bases between. For the CDR3, the DNA is TGCAGCGTTGAGAAAGGGCTTGAAAACATTCAGTACTTC. It specifies CSVEKGLENIQYF.

The rearrangement links TRBV6-2 or TRBV6-3 to TRBJ1-2, with TRBD1 identical over 9 bases. Germline V CDR1 and CDR2: MNHEY, SVGEGT. The CDR3 is 16 amino acids. V shed 2 bases and J 10 bases; nucleotides not matched to a gene: 14. Written as DNA, the CDR3 is TGTGCCAGCAGTTACCACGTAACAGGGGGCGCTGATGCCTACACCTTC. Translation: CASSYHVTGGADAYTF.

The chain recombines TRBV11-2 with TRBJ2-2, with D possibly matching TRBD1 (7 bases). Germline CDR1 SGHAT, CDR2 FQNNGV. This CDR3 is 16 amino acids long. The V gene lost 4 bases and the J gene lost 3 bases, with 15 bases spanning the gap. CDR3 sequence: CASSSGGTVYTGELFF. The CDR3 DNA follows: TGTGCCAGCAGCTCAGGCGGGACAGTATACACCGGGGAGCTGTTTTTT.

This clonotype turned up a few times. J is TRBJ1-2 and V is TRBV7-3; maybe TRBD1 (6 bases). CDR3 size: 13 residues. The germline CDR1 and CDR2 sequences are SGHTA and FQGTGA. Between the trimmed V and J ends, which lost 6 bases and 4 bases, there was a span of 12 bases. In DNA form, the CDR3 reads TGTGCCAGCAGTTTCGGACAGCGCTATGGCTACACCTTC. This sequence encodes CASSFGQRYGYTF.